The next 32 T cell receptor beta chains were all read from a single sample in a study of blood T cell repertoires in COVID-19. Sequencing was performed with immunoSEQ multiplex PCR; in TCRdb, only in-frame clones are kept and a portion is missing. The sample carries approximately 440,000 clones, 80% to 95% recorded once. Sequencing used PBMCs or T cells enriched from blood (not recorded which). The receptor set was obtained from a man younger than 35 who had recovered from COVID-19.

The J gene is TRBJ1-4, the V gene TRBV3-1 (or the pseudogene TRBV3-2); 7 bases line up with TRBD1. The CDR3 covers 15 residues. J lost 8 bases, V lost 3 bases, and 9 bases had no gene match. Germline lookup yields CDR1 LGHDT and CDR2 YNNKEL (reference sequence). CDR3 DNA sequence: TGTGCCAGCAGCCACCGGACAGGACATGGAGAAAAACTGTTTTTT. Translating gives CASSHRTGHGEKLFF.

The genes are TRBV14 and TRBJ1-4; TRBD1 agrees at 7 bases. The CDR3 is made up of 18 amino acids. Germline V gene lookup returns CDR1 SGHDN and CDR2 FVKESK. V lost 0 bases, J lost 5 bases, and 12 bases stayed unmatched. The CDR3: CASSQDLPGGFFNEKLFF. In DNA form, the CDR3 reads TGTGCCAGCAGCCAAGATCTTCCAGGGGGGTTCTTCAATGAAAAACTGTTTTTT.

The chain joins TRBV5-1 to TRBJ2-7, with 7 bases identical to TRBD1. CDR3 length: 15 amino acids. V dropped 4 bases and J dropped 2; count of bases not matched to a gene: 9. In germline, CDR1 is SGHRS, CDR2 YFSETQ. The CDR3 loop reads CASSPNRGIAYEQYF. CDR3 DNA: TGCGCCAGCAGCCCTAACAGGGGTATAGCCTACGAGCAGTACTTC.

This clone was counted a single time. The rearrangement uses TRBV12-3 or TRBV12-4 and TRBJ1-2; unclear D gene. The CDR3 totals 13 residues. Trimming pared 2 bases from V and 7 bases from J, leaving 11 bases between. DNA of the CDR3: TGTGCCAGCAGTTTAAGCCAGGTGGCTGGCTACACCTTC. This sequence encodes CASSLSQVAGYTF.

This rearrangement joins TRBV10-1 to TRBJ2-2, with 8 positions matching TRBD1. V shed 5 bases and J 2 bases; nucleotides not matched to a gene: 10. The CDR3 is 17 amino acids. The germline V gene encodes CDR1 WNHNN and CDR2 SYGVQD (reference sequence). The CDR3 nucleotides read TGCGCCAGCAGTAAGACTGTGGGACAGGAAAACACCGGGGAGCTGTTTTTT. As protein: CASSKTVGQENTGELFF.

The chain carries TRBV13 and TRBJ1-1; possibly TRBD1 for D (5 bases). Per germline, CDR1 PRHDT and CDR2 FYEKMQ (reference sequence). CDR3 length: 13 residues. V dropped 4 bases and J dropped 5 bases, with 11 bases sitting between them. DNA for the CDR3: TGTGCCAGCAGCTCTTTTCGGGGGACTGAAGCTTTCTTT. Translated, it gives CASSSFRGTEAFF.

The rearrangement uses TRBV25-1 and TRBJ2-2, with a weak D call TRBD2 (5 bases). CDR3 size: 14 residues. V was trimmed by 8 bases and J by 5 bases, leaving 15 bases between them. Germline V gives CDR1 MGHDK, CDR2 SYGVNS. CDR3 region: CASSHGEWTGELFF. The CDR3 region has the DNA TGTGCCAGCTCCCACGGGGAGTGGACCGGGGAGCTGTTTTTT.

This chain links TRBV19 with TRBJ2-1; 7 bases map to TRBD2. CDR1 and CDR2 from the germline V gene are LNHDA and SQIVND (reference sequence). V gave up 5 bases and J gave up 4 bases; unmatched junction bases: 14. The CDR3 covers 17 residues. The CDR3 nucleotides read TGTGCCAGTAGTCATCTAGTCAGCGGGGCGGGGTACAATGAGCAGTTCTTC. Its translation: CASSHLVSGAGYNEQFF.

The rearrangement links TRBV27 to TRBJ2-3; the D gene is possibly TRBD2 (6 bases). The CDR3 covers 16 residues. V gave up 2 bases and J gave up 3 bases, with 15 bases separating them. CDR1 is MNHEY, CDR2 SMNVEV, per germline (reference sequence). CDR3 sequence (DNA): TGTGCCAGCAGTTTAGGCTGGGGAGGACAAACAGATACGCAGTATTTT. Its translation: CASSLGWGGQTDTQYF.

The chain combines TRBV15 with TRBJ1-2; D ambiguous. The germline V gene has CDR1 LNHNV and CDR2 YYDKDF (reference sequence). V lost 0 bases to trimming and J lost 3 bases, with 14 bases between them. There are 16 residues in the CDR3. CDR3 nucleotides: TGTGCCACCAGCAGAGAAATTCGAATCCCGGACTATGGCTACACCTTC. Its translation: CATSREIRIPDYGYTF.

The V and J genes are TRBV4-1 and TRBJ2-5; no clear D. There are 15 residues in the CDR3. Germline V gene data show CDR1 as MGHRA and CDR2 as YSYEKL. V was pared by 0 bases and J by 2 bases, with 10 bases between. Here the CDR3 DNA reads TGCGCCAGCAGCCAAGAGGGTCGGAGTCAAGAGACCCAGTACTTC. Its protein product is CASSQEGRSQETQYF.

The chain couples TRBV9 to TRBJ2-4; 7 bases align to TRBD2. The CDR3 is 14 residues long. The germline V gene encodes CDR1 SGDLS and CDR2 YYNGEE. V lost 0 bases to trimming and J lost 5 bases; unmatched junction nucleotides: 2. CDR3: CASSVAGGENIQYF. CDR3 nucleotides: TGTGCCAGCAGCGTAGCGGGAGGAGAAAACATTCAGTACTTC.

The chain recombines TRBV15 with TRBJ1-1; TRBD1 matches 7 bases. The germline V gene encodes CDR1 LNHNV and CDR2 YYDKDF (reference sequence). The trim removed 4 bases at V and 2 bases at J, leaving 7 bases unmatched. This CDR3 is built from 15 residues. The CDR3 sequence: CATSTPGGPNTEAFF. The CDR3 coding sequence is TGTGCCACCAGCACGCCAGGGGGGCCTAACACTGAAGCTTTCTTT.

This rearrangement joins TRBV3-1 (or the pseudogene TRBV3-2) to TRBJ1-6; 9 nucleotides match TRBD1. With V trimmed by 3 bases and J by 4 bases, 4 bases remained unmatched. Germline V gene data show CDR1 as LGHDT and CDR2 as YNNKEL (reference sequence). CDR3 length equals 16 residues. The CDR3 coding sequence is TGTGCCAGCAGCCATACAGGGGGCCGTTATAATTCACCCCTCCACTTT. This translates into CASSHTGGRYNSPLHF.

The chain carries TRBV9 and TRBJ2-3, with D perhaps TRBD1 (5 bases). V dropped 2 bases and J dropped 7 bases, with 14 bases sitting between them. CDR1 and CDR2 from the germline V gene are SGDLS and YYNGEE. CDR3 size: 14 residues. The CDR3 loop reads CASSVEGVTNTQYF. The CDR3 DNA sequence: TGTGCCAGCAGCGTGGAAGGGGTCACGAATACGCAGTATTTT.

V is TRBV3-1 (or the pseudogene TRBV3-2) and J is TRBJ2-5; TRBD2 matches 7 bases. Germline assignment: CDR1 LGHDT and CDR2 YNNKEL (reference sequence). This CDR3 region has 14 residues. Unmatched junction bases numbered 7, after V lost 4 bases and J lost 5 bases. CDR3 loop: CASSRLDGGETQYF. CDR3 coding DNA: TGTGCCAGCAGCCGCCTGGACGGGGGGGAGACCCAGTACTTC.

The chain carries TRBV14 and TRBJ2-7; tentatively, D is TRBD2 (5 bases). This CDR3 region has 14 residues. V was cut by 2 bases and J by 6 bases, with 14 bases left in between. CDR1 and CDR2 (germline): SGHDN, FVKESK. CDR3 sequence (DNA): TGTGCCAGCAGCCAAACTAGTTTTTTGGGCGAGCAGTACTTC. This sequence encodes CASSQTSFLGEQYF.

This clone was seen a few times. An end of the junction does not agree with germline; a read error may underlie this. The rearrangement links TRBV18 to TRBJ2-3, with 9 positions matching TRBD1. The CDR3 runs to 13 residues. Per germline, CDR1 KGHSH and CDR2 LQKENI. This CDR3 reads CASEDRGTDTQYF. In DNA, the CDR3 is TGCGCTTCCGAGGACAGGGGTACTGATACGCAGTATTTT.

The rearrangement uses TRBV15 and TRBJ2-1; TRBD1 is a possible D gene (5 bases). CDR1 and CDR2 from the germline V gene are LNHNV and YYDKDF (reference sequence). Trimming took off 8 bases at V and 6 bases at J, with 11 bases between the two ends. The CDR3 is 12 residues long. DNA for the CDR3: TGTGCCACCGGTTTAGGGGTCAATGAGCAGTTCTTC. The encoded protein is CATGLGVNEQFF.

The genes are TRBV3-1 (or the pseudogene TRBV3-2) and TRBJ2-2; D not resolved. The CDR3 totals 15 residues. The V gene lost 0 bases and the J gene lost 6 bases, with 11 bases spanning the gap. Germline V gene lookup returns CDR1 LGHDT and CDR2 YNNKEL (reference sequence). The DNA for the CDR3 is TGTGCCAGCAGCCAAGATCTTATGAGCTCCGGGGAGCTGTTTTTT. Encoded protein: CASSQDLMSSGELFF.

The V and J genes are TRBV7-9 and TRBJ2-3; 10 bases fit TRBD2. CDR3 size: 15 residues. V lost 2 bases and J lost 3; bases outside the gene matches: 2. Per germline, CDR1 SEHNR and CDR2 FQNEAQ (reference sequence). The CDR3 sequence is CASSLLLAGTDTQYF. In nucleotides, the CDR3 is TGTGCCAGCAGCTTACTACTAGCGGGGACAGATACGCAGTATTTT.

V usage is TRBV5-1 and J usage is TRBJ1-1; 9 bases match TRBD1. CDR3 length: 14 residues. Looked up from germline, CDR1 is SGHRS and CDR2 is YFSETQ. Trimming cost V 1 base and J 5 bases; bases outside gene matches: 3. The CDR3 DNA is TGCGCCAGCAGCTTGTGGACAGGGGAGACTGAAGCTTTCTTT. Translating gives CASSLWTGETEAFF.

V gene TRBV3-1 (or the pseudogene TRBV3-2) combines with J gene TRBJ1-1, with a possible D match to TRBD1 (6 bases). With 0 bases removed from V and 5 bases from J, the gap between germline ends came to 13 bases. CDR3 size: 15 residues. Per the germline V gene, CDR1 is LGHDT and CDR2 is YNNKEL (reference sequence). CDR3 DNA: TGTGCCAGCAGCCAAGAACAGGGAAGTATGACTGAAGCTTTCTTT. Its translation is CASSQEQGSMTEAFF.

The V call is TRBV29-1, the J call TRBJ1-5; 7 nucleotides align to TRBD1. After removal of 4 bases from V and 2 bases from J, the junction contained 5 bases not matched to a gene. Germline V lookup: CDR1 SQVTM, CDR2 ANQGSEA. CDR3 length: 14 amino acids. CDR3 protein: CSVGMGTGNQPQHF. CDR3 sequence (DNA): TGCAGCGTTGGGATGGGGACAGGCAATCAGCCCCAGCATTTT.

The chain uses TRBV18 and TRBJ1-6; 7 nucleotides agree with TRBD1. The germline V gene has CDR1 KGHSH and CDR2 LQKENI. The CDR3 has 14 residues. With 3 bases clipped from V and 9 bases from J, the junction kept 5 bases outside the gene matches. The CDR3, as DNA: TGTGCCAGCTCACCCCAGGGGGATGGTTCACCCCTCCACTTT. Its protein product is CASSPQGDGSPLHF.

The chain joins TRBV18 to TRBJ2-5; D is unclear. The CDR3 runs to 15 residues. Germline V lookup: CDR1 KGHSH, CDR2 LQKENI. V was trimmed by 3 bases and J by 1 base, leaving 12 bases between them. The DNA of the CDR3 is TGTGCCAGCTCACCCAGAAGCAACAGCCAAGAGACCCAGTACTTC. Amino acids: CASSPRSNSQETQYF.

This CDR3 is CASSSPRLTGEFAEAFF. DNA of the CDR3: TGTGCCAGCAGCTCCCCGAGATTGACAGGGGAGTTTGCTGAAGCTTTCTTT. V and J are TRBV7-9 and TRBJ1-1; 8 nucleotides agree with TRBD1. This CDR3 is 17 amino acids long. Germline V gives CDR1 SEHNR, CDR2 FQNEAQ (reference sequence). J lost 6 bases, V lost 4 bases, and 16 bases had no gene match.

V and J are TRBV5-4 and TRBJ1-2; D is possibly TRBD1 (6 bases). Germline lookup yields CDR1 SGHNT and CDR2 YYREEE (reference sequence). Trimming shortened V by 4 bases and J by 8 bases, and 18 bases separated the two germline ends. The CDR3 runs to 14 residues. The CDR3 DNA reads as TGTGCCAGCAGCCCCCAGGGGAGGGTTGAGGGCTACACCTTC. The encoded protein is CASSPQGRVEGYTF.

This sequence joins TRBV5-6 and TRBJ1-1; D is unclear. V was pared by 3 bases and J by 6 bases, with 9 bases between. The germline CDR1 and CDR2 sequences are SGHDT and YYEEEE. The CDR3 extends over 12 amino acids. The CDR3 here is CASSWAGAEAFF. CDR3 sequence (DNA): TGTGCCAGCAGCTGGGCGGGCGCTGAAGCTTTCTTT.

The CDR3 loop reads CASTDYLGGETQYF. In nucleotides, the CDR3 is TGTGCCAGCACCGACTACCTGGGGGGAGAGACCCAGTACTTC. The chain couples TRBV28 to TRBJ2-5, with a tentative D call TRBD2 (6 bases). Germline CDR1 reads MDHEN; CDR2 reads SYDVKM. The CDR3 totals 14 residues. With 7 bases removed from V and 4 bases from J, the gap between germline ends came to 16 bases.

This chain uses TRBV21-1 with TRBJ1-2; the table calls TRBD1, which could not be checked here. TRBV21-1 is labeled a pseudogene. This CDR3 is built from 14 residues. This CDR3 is CASPGQGMNYGYTF. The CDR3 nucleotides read TGTGCCAGCCCAGGACAGGGGATGAACTATGGCTACACCTTC.

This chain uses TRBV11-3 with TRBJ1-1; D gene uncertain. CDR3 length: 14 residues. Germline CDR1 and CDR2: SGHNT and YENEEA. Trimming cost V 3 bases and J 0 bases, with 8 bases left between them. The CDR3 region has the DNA TGTGCCAGCAGCTTGGCCCAGTTGAACACTGAAGCTTTCTTT. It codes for CASSLAQLNTEAFF.